Detailed here is one TCR beta chain. Its antigen is undetermined. The CDR3 is made up of 16 amino acids. V was pared by 3 bases and J by 4 bases, with 19 bases between. The V gene's germline CDR1 is SGHDT and CDR2 YYEEEE. The data were obtained in a study of shared clonotypes between healthy human individuals. In the original processing: ImmunoSEQ sequences covered only the junction and lacked quality scores; filtering therefore differed. Sequenced by immunoSEQ multiplex PCR; TCRdb stores in-frame clones only, minus some. V and J calls and clone size come straight from that table; D and trimming were deduced from the DNA. The sample contains 1.5 million to 2.5 million clones, about 95% of which appear only once. Points from the study as a whole: The naive CD4 repertoires of four donors were compared, and around 5.1% of clonotypes were shared. What naive subsets generally showed was a larger estimated richness than memory subsets showed.

Naive CD8 cells lacked CD45RO, underwent positive selection for CCR7 and left out terminally differentiated effector memory CD45RA+ cells. Sequencing used naive CD8+ T cells sorted from blood. The chain carries TRBV5-6 and TRBJ2-5, with D tentatively TRBD2 (7 bases). The receptor was isolated from a man aged 18 to 35 in good health. The CDR3 loop reads CASSSGGGALRETQYF. CDR3 nucleotides: TGTGCCAGCAGCTCAGGAGGGGGGGCGCTTCGAGAGACCCAGTACTTC.